This TCR beta chain was documented in a study of blood T cell repertoires in COVID-19. The V segment lost 4 bases and the J segment 7 bases; nucleotides outside the gene matches: 11. The CDR3 has 15 residues. The germline V gene encodes CDR1 LNHDA and CDR2 SQIVND (reference sequence). Per the original methods: Reference gene primer amplification gave nucleated cell count estimates. This table comes from immunoSEQ multiplex PCR, and its TCRdb copy is limited to in-frame clones, with some not included. V and J calls and clone size come straight from that table; D and trimming were deduced from the DNA. The repertoire holds under 35,000 clones, about nine tenths seen once, with around an eighth in the top ten.

The gene calls are TRBV19 and TRBJ1-2, with TRBD1 identical over 8 bases. The clonotype originates from a human donor with active COVID-19. The donor label of this sample is uncertain. The sequencing sample was made of peripheral blood. CDR3: CASSRFFRGQSGYTF. CDR3 DNA: TGTGCCAGTAGTAGGTTCTTCAGGGGGCAGTCTGGCTACACCTTC. Full variable domain (outside the CDR3, taken from reference TRBV19 and TRBJ1-2): DGGITQSPKYLFRKEGQNVTLSCEQNLNHDAMYWYRQDPGQGLRLIYYSQIVNDFQKGDIAEGYSVSREKKESFPLTVTSAQKNPTAFYLCASSRFFRGQSGYTFGSGTRLTVV.